This T cell receptor (beta chain) emerged from a study of technical replicates of blood from four donors. Profiling relied on immunoSEQ multiplex PCR, and the TCRdb table lists in-frame clones only, not all of them. Here the sample spans tens of thousands of clones, about 98% being singletons. J was trimmed by 5 bases and V by 2 bases; bases with no gene match: 8. This CDR3 region has 16 residues. Germline V gene sequence: CDR1 SGDLS, CDR2 YYNGEE. The genes are TRBV9 and TRBJ2-3; TRBD2 matches at 10 bases. What was sequenced was T cells isolated from PBMCs. This receptor was identified in a human donor in good health. The CDR3, as DNA: TGTGCCAGCAGCGTTTGGAGCGGGGGGGCGGTAGATACGCAGTATTTT. Encoded protein: CASSVWSGGAVDTQYF.